The next 8 T cell receptor beta chains were all read from a single sample in a study of OX40 agonist ivuxolimab in advanced cancers. Libraries were made using the immunoSEQ multiplex PCR assay. Imported from immuneACCESS, the table was reduced by TCRdb to in-frame sequences with V and J called. These copies leave out some clones; in studies compared against another copy, an unresolved V gene accounts for under half, and the cause of the remainder is not known. The sample table records 45,000 to 70,000 clones; 70% to 90% of these occur just once. In total, the top ten clones hold 0.85% to 1% of the sample. The sample in question was CD4+ or CD8+ T cells sorted from blood, obtained in a trial of the OX40 agonist ivuxolimab. These receptors all stem from an adult with an advanced solid tumor such as melanoma, head and neck, liver or kidney cancer.

The V call is TRBV5-1, the J call TRBJ2-3, with 7 bases lining up with TRBD2. Losses at the gene ends were 7 bases for V and 5 bases for J; bases not matched to a gene: 10. The CDR3 has 14 residues. Germline V gives CDR1 SGHRS, CDR2 YFSETQ. CDR3 protein: CASSYPGGEDTQYF. CDR3 DNA: TGCGCCAGCTCCTATCCTGGGGGGGAAGATACGCAGTATTTT.

The chain uses TRBV9 and TRBJ1-1; perhaps TRBD1 as D (5 bases). This CDR3 is 15 amino acids long. The ends were cut back, 4 bases at V and 2 bases at J, with 15 bases in the middle. From germline, CDR1 is SGDLS and CDR2 YYNGEE. CDR3 region: CASSPRQRGNTEAFF. The CDR3 DNA is TGTGCCAGCAGCCCACGACAGAGGGGTAACACTGAAGCTTTCTTT.

This chain connects TRBV9 to TRBJ1-4; no firm D call. V was trimmed by 3 bases and J by 6 bases, leaving 15 bases between them. CDR1 SGDLS and CDR2 YYNGEE come from the germline V gene. The CDR3 totals 15 residues. The CDR3 here is CASSGTLGIDEKLFF. The CDR3 DNA follows: TGTGCCAGCAGCGGGACCCTGGGGATAGATGAAAAACTGTTTTTT.

The rearrangement links TRBV15 to TRBJ1-1; D gene uncertain. This CDR3 has 16 residues. V lost 0 bases to trimming and J lost 0 bases, with 11 bases between them. Looked up from germline, CDR1 is LNHNV and CDR2 is YYDKDF (reference sequence). The CDR3 spells CATSRDRGSLNTEAFF. The CDR3, as DNA: TGTGCCACCAGCAGAGATCGAGGCAGCTTGAACACTGAAGCTTTCTTT.

The chain recombines TRBV5-6 with TRBJ2-5, with TRBD2 as a possible D gene (6 bases). The length of the CDR3 is 13 residues. CDR1 is SGHDT and CDR2 is YYEEEE in the germline V gene. The V end was cut by 3 bases, the J end by 5 bases, with 11 bases between. The CDR3 DNA is TGTGCCAGCAGCTGGGGGACTTTTGAGACCCAGTACTTC. Translated: CASSWGTFETQYF.

This sequence joins TRBV7-6 and TRBJ1-1; D is possibly TRBD1 (6 bases). Germline CDR1 and CDR2: SGHVS and FNYEAQ. V gave up 1 base and J gave up 7 bases, with 16 bases separating them. There are 15 residues in the CDR3. The CDR3 nucleotides are TGTGCCAGCAGCTTAGGGGGAGGGGGAGCCGGTGAAGCTTTCTTT. It specifies CASSLGGGGAGEAFF.

This clone was recorded a few times. The V call is TRBV27, the J call TRBJ1-2; no reliable D call. V was clipped by 4 bases and J by 4 bases, with 10 bases between them. Looked up from germline, CDR1 is MNHEY and CDR2 is SMNVEV (reference sequence). This CDR3 has 13 amino acids. The CDR3 bases are TGTGCCAGCAGTTCACACGGAAGCTATGGCTACACCTTC. Protein: CASSSHGSYGYTF.

This clone was recorded once. One junction end disagrees with the germline gene, perhaps due to a read error. V usage is TRBV18 and J usage is TRBJ2-3; D possibly uses TRBD1 or TRBD2 (6 bases each). Germline V gives CDR1 KGHSH, CDR2 LQKENI. The CDR3 is 15 residues long. The CDR3 DNA reads as TGTGCCAGCTCATCACCGGGCCTGCCGAGGGGGGCGCAGTATTTT. It encodes CASSSPGLPRGAQYF.